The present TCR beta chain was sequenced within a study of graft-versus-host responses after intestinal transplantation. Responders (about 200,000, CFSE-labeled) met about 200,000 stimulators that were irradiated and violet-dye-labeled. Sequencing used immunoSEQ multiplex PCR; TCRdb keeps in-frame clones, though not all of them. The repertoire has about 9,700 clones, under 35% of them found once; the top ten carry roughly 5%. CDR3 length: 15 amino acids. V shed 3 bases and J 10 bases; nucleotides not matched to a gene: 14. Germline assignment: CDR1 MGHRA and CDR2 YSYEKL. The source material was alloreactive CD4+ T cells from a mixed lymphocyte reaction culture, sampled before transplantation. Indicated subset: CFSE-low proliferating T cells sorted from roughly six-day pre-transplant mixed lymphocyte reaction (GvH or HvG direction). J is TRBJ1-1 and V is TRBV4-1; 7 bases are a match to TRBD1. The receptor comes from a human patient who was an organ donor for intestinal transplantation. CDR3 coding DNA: TGCGCCAGCAGCCAGGGACAGCGTTCCCTTTCGGGAGCTTTCTTT. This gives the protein CASSQGQRSLSGAFF.